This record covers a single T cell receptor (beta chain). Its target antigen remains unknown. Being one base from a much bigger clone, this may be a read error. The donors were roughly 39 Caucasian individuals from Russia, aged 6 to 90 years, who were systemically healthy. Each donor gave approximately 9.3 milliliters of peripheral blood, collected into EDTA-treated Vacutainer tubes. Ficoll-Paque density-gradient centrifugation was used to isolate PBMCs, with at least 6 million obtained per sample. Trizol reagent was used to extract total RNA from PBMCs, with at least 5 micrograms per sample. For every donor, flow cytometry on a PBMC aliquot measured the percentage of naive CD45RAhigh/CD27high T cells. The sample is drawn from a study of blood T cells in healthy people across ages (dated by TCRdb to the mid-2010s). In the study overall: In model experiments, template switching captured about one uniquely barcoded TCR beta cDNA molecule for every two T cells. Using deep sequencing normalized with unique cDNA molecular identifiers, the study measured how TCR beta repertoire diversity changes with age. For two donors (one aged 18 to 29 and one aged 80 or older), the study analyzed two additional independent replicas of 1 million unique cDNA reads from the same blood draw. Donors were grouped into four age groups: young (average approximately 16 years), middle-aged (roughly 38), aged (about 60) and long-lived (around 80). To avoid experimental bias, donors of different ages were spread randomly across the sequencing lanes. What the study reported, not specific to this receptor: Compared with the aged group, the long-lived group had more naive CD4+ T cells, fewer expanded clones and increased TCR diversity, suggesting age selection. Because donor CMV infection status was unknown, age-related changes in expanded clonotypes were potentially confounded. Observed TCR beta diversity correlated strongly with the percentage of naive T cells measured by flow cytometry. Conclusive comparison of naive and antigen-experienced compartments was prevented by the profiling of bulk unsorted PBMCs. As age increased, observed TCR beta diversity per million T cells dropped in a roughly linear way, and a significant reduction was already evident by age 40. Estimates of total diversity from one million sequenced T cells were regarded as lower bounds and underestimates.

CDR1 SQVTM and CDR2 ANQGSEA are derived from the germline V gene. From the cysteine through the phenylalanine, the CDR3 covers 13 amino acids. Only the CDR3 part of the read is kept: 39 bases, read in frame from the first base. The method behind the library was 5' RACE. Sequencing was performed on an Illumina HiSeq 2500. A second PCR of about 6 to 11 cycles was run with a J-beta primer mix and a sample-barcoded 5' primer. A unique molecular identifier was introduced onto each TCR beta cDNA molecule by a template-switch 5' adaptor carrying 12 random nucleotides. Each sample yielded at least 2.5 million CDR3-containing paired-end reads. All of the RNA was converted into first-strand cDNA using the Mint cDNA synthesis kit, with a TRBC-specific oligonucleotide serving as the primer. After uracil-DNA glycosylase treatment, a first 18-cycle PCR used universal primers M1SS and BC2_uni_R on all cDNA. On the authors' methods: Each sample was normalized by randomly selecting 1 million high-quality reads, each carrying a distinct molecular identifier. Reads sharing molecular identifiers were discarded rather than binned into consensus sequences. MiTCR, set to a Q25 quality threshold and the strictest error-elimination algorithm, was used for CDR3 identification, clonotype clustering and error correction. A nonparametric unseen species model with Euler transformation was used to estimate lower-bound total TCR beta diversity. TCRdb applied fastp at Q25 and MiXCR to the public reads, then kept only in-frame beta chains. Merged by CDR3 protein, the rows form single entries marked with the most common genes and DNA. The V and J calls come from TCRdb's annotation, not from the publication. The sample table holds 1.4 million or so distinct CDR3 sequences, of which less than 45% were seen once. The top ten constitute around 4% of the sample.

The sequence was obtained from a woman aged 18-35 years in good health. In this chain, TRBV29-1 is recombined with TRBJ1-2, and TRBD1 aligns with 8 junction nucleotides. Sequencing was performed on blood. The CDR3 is CSVDRTGRYGHTF. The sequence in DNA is TGCAGCGTTGATAGGACAGGGAGGTATGGCCACACCTTC.